These 27 T cell receptor beta chains originate from one sample sequenced in a study of human T cells and chemical hapten exposure. TCRdb analysed the RACE reads with MiXCR anew, one entry per CDR3 protein. The table has under 40,000 distinct CDR3 sequences, 10% seen once. Time point given: pre-sensitization, week 0. Indicated treatment: therapeutic diphenylcyclopropenone sensitization with weekly scalp DPC. The template was total RNA from unfractionated whole blood. The sample consisted of whole blood, taken in connection with sensitization to the hapten diphenylcyclopropenone (DPC). These receptors all come from a man between 45 and 60 years old with alopecia areata. Some clones in this sample may be carry-over from other donors' samples.

In its sample, this clonotype was seen a few times. V and J are TRBV25-1 and TRBJ2-7; 9 bases are shared with TRBD1. CDR3 length equals 15 residues. Trimming removed 6 bases from V and 3 bases from J; junction bases left unmatched: 9. From germline, CDR1 is MGHDK and CDR2 SYGVNS. The CDR3 reads CASSPTGTGIYEQYF. CDR3 coding DNA: TGTGCCAGCAGCCCAACCGGGACAGGGATCTACGAGCAGTACTTC.

This clonotype has at least ten counts. The V call is TRBV20-1, the J call TRBJ2-7, with TRBD2 matching 10 bases. The length of the CDR3 is 15 residues. The J segment lost 2 bases and the V segment lost 2 bases, leaving 6 bases of the junction unmatched. Germline V gene lookup returns CDR1 DFQATT and CDR2 SNEGSKA (reference sequence). CDR3 amino acids: CSARYGTSVPYEQYF. The CDR3 bases are TGCAGTGCTAGATACGGGACTAGCGTACCCTACGAGCAGTACTTC.

This clonotype has only a few counts. The chain couples TRBV7-8 to TRBJ1-1; TRBD1 might be the D (5 bases). Germline V gene lookup returns CDR1 SGHVS and CDR2 FQNEAQ. The CDR3 totals 16 residues. Trimming left V 5 bases short and J 0 bases short, with 16 bases between. CDR3 sequence: CASSPNRIVMNTEAFF. The CDR3 DNA reads TGTGCCAGCAGCCCGAACAGGATAGTGATGAACACTGAAGCTTTCTTT.

In its sample, this clonotype was seen many times. V usage is TRBV7-6 and J usage is TRBJ2-1; maybe TRBD1 (5 bases). Germline-derived CDR1 and CDR2 are SGHVS and FNYEAQ. The CDR3 contains 15 residues. Between the trimmed V and J ends, which lost 3 bases and 0 bases, there was a span of 9 bases. The CDR3 region is CASSFETGSYNEQFF. The CDR3 DNA is TGTGCCAGCAGCTTTGAAACAGGCTCCTACAATGAGCAGTTCTTC.

This clonotype came up a few times. The chain couples TRBV6-2 or TRBV6-3 to TRBJ2-1, with D uncertain. Trimming removed 7 bases at V and 3 bases at J, with 10 bases between. The V gene's germline CDR1 is MNHEY and CDR2 SVGEGT. The length of the CDR3 is 13 residues. In nucleotides, the CDR3 is TGTGCCAGCACTCCAGACTTCTACAATGAGCAGTTCTTC. Protein: CASTPDFYNEQFF.

Details on this clonotype: The junction differs from germline at one of its ends, possibly a read error. The CDR3 DNA is TGCGGTGCTAGCCCCTCTAGCCTCTCCTACAATGAGCAGTTCTTC. Residues: CGASPSSLSYNEQFF. This chain connects TRBV20-1 to TRBJ2-1; maybe TRBD2 (5 bases). Germline CDR1 is DFQATT and CDR2 is SNEGSKA (reference sequence). The CDR3 spans 15 residues.

About this clonotype itself: A much larger clone is a single base away; this may be a read error. CDR3 protein: CASSQFEASYEQHF. CDR3 coding DNA: TGTGCCAGCAGCCAATTCGAGGCTAGCTACGAGCAGCACTTC. V and J are TRBV4-2 and TRBJ2-7; tentative D call: TRBD2 (5 bases). The length of the CDR3 is 14 residues. The V gene's germline CDR1 is LGHNA and CDR2 YNFKEQ.

As to this clonotype: Since a much larger clone is just one base distant, this may be a read error. The rearrangement uses TRBV4-2 and TRBJ2-1; D remains ambiguous. Germline CDR1 LGHNA, CDR2 YNFKEQ. There are 12 residues in the CDR3. The CDR3 nucleotides read TGTGTCAGCAGCCAAAGATCATGGGAGCAGTTCTTC. Protein sequence: CVSSQRSWEQFF.

The rearrangement uses TRBV5-1 and TRBJ2-7; D is possibly TRBD1 (6 bases). The germline V gene encodes CDR1 SGHRS and CDR2 YFSETQ. CDR3 length: 13 residues. Trimming removed 4 bases at V and 3 bases at J, with 11 bases between. CDR3 sequence reads: CASSLGTFYEQYF. The CDR3 DNA follows: TGCGCCAGCAGCCTTGGGACATTCTACGAGCAGTACTTC. Drawing the rest from reference TRBV5-1 and TRBJ2-7, the complete variable domain is KAGVTQTPRYLIKTRGQQVTLSCSPISGHRSVSWYQQTPGQGLQFLFEYFSETQRNKGNFPGRFSGRQFSNSRSEMNVSTLELGDSALYLCASSLGTFYEQYFGPGTRLTVT.

The chain carries TRBV7-9 and TRBJ2-3; TRBD2 matches at 9 bases. Per germline, CDR1 SEHNR and CDR2 FQNEAQ (reference sequence). The CDR3 runs to 16 residues. V was clipped by 5 bases and J by 4 bases; unmatched bases: 10. CDR3 DNA sequence: TGTGCCAGCAGCGTACCCGGGACTAGCAGCCCAGATACGCAGTATTTT. It yields the protein CASSVPGTSSPDTQYF.

V and J are TRBV7-3 and TRBJ1-1, with D uncertain. Trimming removed 1 base from V and 7 bases from J, with 10 bases in between. Germline lookup yields CDR1 SGHTA and CDR2 FQGTGA. The CDR3 is 13 residues long. As DNA, the CDR3 is TGTGCCAGCAGCTTAATTAGCGGGAATGAAGCTTTCTTT. Its translation: CASSLISGNEAFF.

This clonotype was detected ten times or more. CDR3 sequence reads: CAWSAGTGGGNEQFF. For the CDR3, the DNA is TGTGCCTGGAGTGCCGGGACAGGGGGAGGCAATGAGCAGTTCTTC. This chain links TRBV30 with TRBJ2-1, with 11 bases identical to TRBD1. The germline V gene has CDR1 GTSNPN and CDR2 SVGIG (reference sequence). V gave up 1 base and J gave up 6 bases; unmatched junction bases: 5. This CDR3 region has 15 residues.

A few counts support this clonotype. This chain links TRBV20-1 with TRBJ1-2; D gene unclear. V was pared by 3 bases and J by 5 bases, with 4 bases between. This CDR3 is 10 amino acids long. CDR1 DFQATT and CDR2 SNEGSKA come from the germline V gene (reference sequence). In DNA, the CDR3 is TGCAGTGCTAGGGCATATGGCTACACCTTC. The encoded protein is CSARAYGYTF.

This clonotype was seen at least ten times. The rearrangement uses TRBV28 and TRBJ2-5; 7 bases map to TRBD1. The CDR3 loop spans 16 amino acids. CDR1 is MDHEN and CDR2 is SYDVKM in the germline V gene. J was trimmed by 3 bases and V by 5 bases; bases with no gene match: 12. CDR3 sequence (DNA): TGTGCCAGCAGTACCCTCCCAGGGGGAAACGAAGAGACCCAGTACTTC. It is translated as CASSTLPGGNEETQYF.

This chain connects TRBV4-2 to TRBJ2-1; 7 positions agree with TRBD2. CDR3 length: 14 amino acids. With V trimmed by 0 bases and J by 6 bases, 2 bases remained unmatched. CDR1 is LGHNA, CDR2 YNFKEQ, per germline. Written as DNA, the CDR3 is TGTGCCAGCAGCCAAGATGGGACTATCAATGAGCAGTTCTTC. It yields the protein CASSQDGTINEQFF.

The V gene is TRBV5-1, the J gene TRBJ1-1, with unresolved D. V was clipped by 7 bases and J by 2 bases, with 12 bases between them. The CDR3 runs 13 residues. CDR1 SGHRS and CDR2 YFSETQ come from the germline V gene. The CDR3 is CASAPQANTEAFF. The CDR3 DNA reads as TGCGCCAGCGCGCCTCAGGCTAACACTGAAGCTTTCTTT.

Many counts were recorded for this clonotype. This sequence joins TRBV19 and TRBJ2-1; 10 positions match TRBD2. Germline lookup yields CDR1 LNHDA and CDR2 SQIVND (reference sequence). Germline trimming cut 6 bases from V and 4 bases from J; bases unmatched to any gene: 3. The CDR3 length is 14 residues. CDR3 protein: CASRLAGAYNEQFF. The CDR3 nucleotides read TGTGCCAGTAGGCTAGCGGGAGCATACAATGAGCAGTTCTTC. Filled out from reference TRBV19 and TRBJ2-1, the complete variable domain reads DGGITQSPKYLFRKEGQNVTLSCEQNLNHDAMYWYRQDPGQGLRLIYYSQIVNDFQKGDIAEGYSVSREKKESFPLTVTSAQKNPTAFYLCASRLAGAYNEQFFGPGTRLTVL.

In this sample, this clonotype turned up a few times. The V call is TRBV28, the J call TRBJ1-4; D is possibly TRBD1 (6 bases). This CDR3 spans 15 amino acids. V was pared by 7 bases and J by 3 bases, with 15 bases between. CDR1 MDHEN and CDR2 SYDVKM come from the germline V gene. The CDR3 coding sequence is TGTGCCAGCACCCCCTTAGGGGGAGCTAATGAAAAACTGTTTTTT. Translation: CASTPLGGANEKLFF.

This sequence joins TRBV5-1 and TRBJ2-1; D is possibly TRBD1 (5 bases). V gave up 3 bases and J gave up 6 bases, with 13 bases separating them. The CDR3 loop spans 14 amino acids. Germline V gene data show CDR1 as SGHRS and CDR2 as YFSETQ. This chain's CDR3 is CASSWQGATNEQFF. The CDR3 nucleotides read TGCGCCAGCAGCTGGCAGGGTGCCACCAATGAGCAGTTCTTC.

This clonotype was seen a few times. The chain carries TRBV5-1 and TRBJ2-5; D is perhaps TRBD1 (5 bases). Trimming left V 0 bases short and J 1 base short, with 16 bases between. This CDR3 is 17 amino acids long. Germline V lookup: CDR1 SGHRS, CDR2 YFSETQ. The CDR3: CASSLDPHLTVQETQYF. The CDR3 DNA is TGCGCCAGCAGCTTGGATCCGCATTTGACAGTCCAAGAGACCCAGTACTTC.

The chain has TRBV28 and TRBJ2-3, with a tentative D call TRBD1 (6 bases). V was cut by 6 bases and J by 4 bases, with 11 bases left in between. This CDR3 is built from 13 residues. The V gene's germline CDR1 is MDHEN and CDR2 SYDVKM. The CDR3 is CASRPEGADTQYF. Written as DNA, the CDR3 is TGTGCCAGCAGACCTGAGGGGGCAGATACGCAGTATTTT.

This clonotype was counted at least ten times. The chain combines TRBV5-1 with TRBJ1-3; D is perhaps TRBD1 (5 bases). Germline V gene sequence: CDR1 SGHRS, CDR2 YFSETQ. This CDR3 spans 16 amino acids. With 0 bases removed from V and 1 base from J, the gap between germline ends came to 11 bases. This CDR3 reads CASSLGLQGSGNTIYF. Written as DNA, the CDR3 is TGCGCCAGCAGCTTGGGCTTGCAGGGATCTGGAAACACCATATATTTT.

This clonotype was counted many times. This chain links TRBV12-3 or TRBV12-4 with TRBJ2-2; D unresolved. Trimming stripped 6 bases from V and 2 bases from J, with 7 bases between. There are 13 residues in the CDR3. The CDR3 nucleotides read TGTGCCAGCAGACAACTAAACACCGGGGAGCTGTTTTTT. This gives the protein CASRQLNTGELFF.

This clonotype showed up many times. The J gene is TRBJ2-3, the V gene TRBV30; 11 bases are a match to TRBD2. Germline trimming cut 0 bases from V and 2 bases from J; bases unmatched to any gene: 1. CDR3 size: 15 residues. Germline V gene lookup returns CDR1 GTSNPN and CDR2 SVGIG (reference sequence). The CDR3 DNA is TGTGCCTGGAGTGTACTAGCGGGAGTCACAGATACGCAGTATTTT. Its protein is CAWSVLAGVTDTQYF.

Ten or more counts support this clonotype. V and J are TRBV7-8 and TRBJ2-3; D gene unclear. V was shortened by 5 bases and J by 0 bases, with 6 bases between the two germline ends. The germline V gene has CDR1 SGHVS and CDR2 FQNEAQ. There are 13 residues in the CDR3. This chain's CDR3 is CASSEDSTDTQYF. CDR3 coding DNA: TGTGCCAGCAGCGAGGACAGCACAGATACGCAGTATTTT.

The sample holds a few counts of this clonotype. The rearrangement joins TRBV6-1 to TRBJ2-2, with TRBD1 as a possible D gene (6 bases). This CDR3 is 15 amino acids long. V was pared by 10 bases and J by 1 base, with 16 bases between. Looked up from germline, CDR1 is MNHNS and CDR2 is SASEGT. In DNA, the CDR3 is TGTGCCATCCCGGGGAGACAGGTGAACACCGGGGAGCTGTTTTTT. Translation: CAIPGRQVNTGELFF.

The sample holds many counts of this clonotype. The CDR3 DNA sequence: TGTGCCAGCAGCCACTCTGGGGCCAACGTCCTGACTTTC. It encodes CASSHSGANVLTF. The rearrangement links TRBV12-3 or TRBV12-4 to TRBJ2-6; D remains ambiguous. The CDR3 loop spans 13 amino acids. The V and J ends lost 6 bases and 0 bases respectively, with 3 bases between them.